This T cell receptor beta chain was obtained from a study of radiation and T cells in renal cell carcinoma. Germline V gene data show CDR1 as SNHLY and CDR2 as FYNNEI. The CDR3 consists of 15 residues. V lost 10 bases and J lost 7, with 23 bases in between. Time point described: blood 4 weeks post-SBRT, at nephrectomy. Treatment meaning: 15 Gy SBRT to primary tumor, nephrectomy 4 weeks later. After SBRT, blood was collected at 2 and 4 weeks, plus baseline. Clear cell pathology was present in this patient's renal cell carcinoma. Findings and limits, study-wide: Pretreatment tumor biopsies were lacking, so baseline clonotypes are unknown. In blood, top tumor clones expanded by 2 weeks, shrinking by 4.

Some clones are missing from TCRdb's copy, which holds only in-frame ones; the method was immunoSEQ multiplex PCR. The repertoire has 75,000 to 95,000 clones, roughly 80% of them found once; the top ten carry roughly 10%. On this clone: Its antigen is not identified.

Material: blood, obtained from a patient whose treatment included radiotherapy and nephrectomy. The origin of this receptor is a man between 45 and 60 years old with renal cell carcinoma. This chain connects TRBV2 to TRBJ2-1, with a possible D match to TRBD2 (6 bases). The CDR3 sequence is CATSARTLARNEQFF. In DNA, the CDR3 is TGTGCCACCTCAGCAAGGACACTAGCAAGGAATGAGCAGTTCTTC.